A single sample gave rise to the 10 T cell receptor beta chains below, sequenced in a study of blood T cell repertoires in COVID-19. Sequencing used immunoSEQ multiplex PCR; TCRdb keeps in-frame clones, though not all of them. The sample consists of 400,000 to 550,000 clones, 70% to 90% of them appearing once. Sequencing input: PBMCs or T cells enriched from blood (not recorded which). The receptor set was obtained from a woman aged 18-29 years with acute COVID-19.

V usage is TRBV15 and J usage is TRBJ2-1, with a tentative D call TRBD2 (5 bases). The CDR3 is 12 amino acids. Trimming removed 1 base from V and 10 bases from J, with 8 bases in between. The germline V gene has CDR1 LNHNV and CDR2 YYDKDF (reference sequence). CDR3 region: CATSRGPGEQFF. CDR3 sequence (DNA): TGTGCCACCAGCAGAGGGCCGGGGGAGCAGTTCTTC.

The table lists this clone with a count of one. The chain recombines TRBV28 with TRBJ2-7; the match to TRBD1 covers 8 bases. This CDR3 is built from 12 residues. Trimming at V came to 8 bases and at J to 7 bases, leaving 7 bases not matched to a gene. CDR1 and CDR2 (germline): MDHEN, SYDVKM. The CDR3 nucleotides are TGTGCCAGCCAGGGGGCGCTGGGGGAGCAGTACTTC. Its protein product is CASQGALGEQYF.

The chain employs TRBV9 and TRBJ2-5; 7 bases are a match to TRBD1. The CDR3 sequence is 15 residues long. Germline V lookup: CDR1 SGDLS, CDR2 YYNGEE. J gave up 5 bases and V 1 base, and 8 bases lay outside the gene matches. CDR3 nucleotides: TGTGCCAGCAGCGTAACAGGGGATTTTAGGGAGACCCAGTACTTC. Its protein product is CASSVTGDFRETQYF.

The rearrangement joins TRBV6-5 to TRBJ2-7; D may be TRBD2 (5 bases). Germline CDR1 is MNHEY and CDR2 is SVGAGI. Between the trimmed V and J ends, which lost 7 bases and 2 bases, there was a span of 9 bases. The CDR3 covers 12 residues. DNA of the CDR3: TGTGCCAGCAACCGGACTCCCTACGAGCAGTACTTC. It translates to CASNRTPYEQYF.

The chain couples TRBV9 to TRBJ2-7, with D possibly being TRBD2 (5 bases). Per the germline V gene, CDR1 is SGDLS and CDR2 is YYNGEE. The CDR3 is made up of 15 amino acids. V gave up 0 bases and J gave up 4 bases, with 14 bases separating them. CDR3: CASSVDSSATYEQYF. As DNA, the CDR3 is TGTGCCAGCAGCGTAGATAGTAGCGCTACTTACGAGCAGTACTTC.

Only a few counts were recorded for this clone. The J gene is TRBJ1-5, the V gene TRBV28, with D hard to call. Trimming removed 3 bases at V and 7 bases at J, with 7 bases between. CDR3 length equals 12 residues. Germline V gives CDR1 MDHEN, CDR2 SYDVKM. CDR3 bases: TGTGCCAGCAGTTTCTCTGTCCAGCCCCAGCATTTT. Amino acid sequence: CASSFSVQPQHF. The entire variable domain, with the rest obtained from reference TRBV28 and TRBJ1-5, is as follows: DVKVTQSSRYLVKRTGEKVFLECVQDMDHENMFWYRQDPGLGLRLIYFSYDVKMKEKGDIPEGYSVSREKKERFSLILESASTNQTSMYLCASSFSVQPQHFGDGTRLSIL.

CDR3 sequence: CASSFGQGDTGELFF. Here the CDR3 DNA reads TGTGCCAGCAGTTTCGGACAGGGCGACACCGGGGAGCTGTTTTTT. The rearrangement joins TRBV28 to TRBJ2-2; 8 bases match TRBD1. Trimming at V came to 3 bases and at J to 3 bases, leaving 3 bases not matched to a gene. CDR1 is MDHEN and CDR2 is SYDVKM in the germline V gene. The CDR3 length is 15 residues.

CDR3: CASSLNGGIDEQFF. The CDR3 DNA follows: TGCGCCAGCAGCTTGAACGGGGGGATCGATGAGCAGTTCTTC. The rearrangement joins TRBV5-1 to TRBJ2-1, with TRBD2 matching over 7 bases. The CDR3 loop spans 14 amino acids. Unmatched junction bases numbered 6, after V lost 1 base and J lost 8 bases. Germline CDR1 and CDR2: SGHRS and YFSETQ.

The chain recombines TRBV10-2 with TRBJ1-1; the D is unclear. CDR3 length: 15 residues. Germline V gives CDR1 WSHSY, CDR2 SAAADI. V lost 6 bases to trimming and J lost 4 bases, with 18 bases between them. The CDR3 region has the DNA TGCGCCAGCAGCGAAAGAGGGAGGCTGGGCACTGAAGCTTTCTTT. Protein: CASSERGRLGTEAFF.

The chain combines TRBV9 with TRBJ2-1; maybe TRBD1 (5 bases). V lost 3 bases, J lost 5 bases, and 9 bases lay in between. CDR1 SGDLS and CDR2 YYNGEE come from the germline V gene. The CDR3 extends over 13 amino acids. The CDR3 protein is CASSGGRHNEQFF. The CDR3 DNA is TGTGCCAGCAGCGGGGGCCGTCACAATGAGCAGTTCTTC.